This T cell receptor beta chain originates from a study of T cell responses to AZD1222 COVID-19 vaccine. Per the germline V gene, CDR1 is SGHDT and CDR2 is YYEEEE. V shed 2 bases and J shed 3 bases, with 3 bases lying between them. This CDR3 contains 12 residues. Here immunoSEQ multiplex PCR was the method, and the copy in TCRdb shows in-frame clones only, minus some. The profile covers 95,000 to 150,000 clones, with approximately 88% appearing a single time and around 30% taken by the ten largest. This TCR was recovered from an adult in good health. The V and J genes are TRBV5-6 and TRBJ1-3; D gene uncertain. Here the sequenced sample was peripheral blood, taken on day 0 of AZD1222 vaccination. CDR3 loop: CASSFRGNTIYF. The CDR3 DNA reads as TGTGCCAGCAGCTTCCGTGGAAACACCATATATTTT.